The present TCR beta chain was sequenced within a study of cytomegalovirus exposure and HLA in healthy donors. Study context: HLA-typed donors were the source of 90 million or so unique TCRs, which an early data release held. Study-level findings and limits: Later genetic work tied a missense DCLRE1C variant to beta-chain V and J trimming. Accurate HLA-A and HLA-B prediction from TCR beta sequences was reported for most subjects.

Remarks on this clone: Its antigen is not known.

It was with 60 Vbeta and 13 Jbeta primers that the PCR ran. In the original processing: In a later analysis, the count reached tens of millions of unique TCR beta chains, with roughly 9.9 million shared. Using immunoSEQ multiplex PCR, the repertoire was profiled, and TCRdb retains in-frame clones only, with some absent. For V, J and clone size, that table is used; D and trimming come from the DNA. The table lists roughly 140,000 clones, over 65% of them singletons. The sequence was collected from a man in his forties in good health and CMV-seropositive. Sequencing was performed on PBMCs.

This CDR3 is CASSLAAVPHTGELFF. DNA for the CDR3: TGTGCCAGCAGCTTAGCGGCCGTCCCCCACACCGGGGAGCTGTTTTTT. The rearrangement joins TRBV7-9 to TRBJ2-2; unclear D gene. This CDR3 region has 16 residues. Germline CDR1 is SEHNR and CDR2 is FQNEAQ (reference sequence). V gave up 0 bases and J gave up 3 bases, with 11 bases separating them.